The 26 T cell receptor beta chains below were found in one sample sequenced in a study of T cell responses to AZD1222 COVID-19 vaccine. Using immunoSEQ multiplex PCR, the repertoire was profiled, and TCRdb retains in-frame clones only, with some absent. Among roughly 140,000 clones listed, about 91% were seen once. The material was peripheral blood, obtained 28 days after the second AZD1222 dose. Receptors were obtained from an adult who received the AZD1222 COVID-19 vaccine.

Regarding this clone: The same CDR3 is also encoded by other DNA sequences in this sample. The CDR3 spells CASSLGGGNYGYTF. In DNA form, the CDR3 reads TGTGCCAGCAGTTTAGGGGGAGGCAACTATGGCTACACCTTC. J is TRBJ1-2 and V is TRBV28, with a weak D call TRBD1 (5 bases). The germline gives CDR1 MDHEN, CDR2 SYDVKM. Trimming removed 2 bases at V and 2 bases at J, with 9 bases between. The CDR3 totals 14 residues.

The chain couples TRBV11-3 to TRBJ1-3; D possibly corresponds to TRBD1 (6 bases). This CDR3 region has 15 residues. V was cut by 5 bases and J by 0 bases, with 11 bases left in between. Germline CDR1 and CDR2: SGHNT and YENEEA. The CDR3 DNA sequence: TGTGCCAGCAGCCCAACAGGGAGCTCTGGAAACACCATATATTTT. This translates into CASSPTGSSGNTIYF. Drawing the rest from reference TRBV11-3 and TRBJ1-3, the complete variable domain is EAGVVQSPRYKIIEKKQPVAFWCNPISGHNTLYWYLQNLGQGPELLIRYENEEAVDDSQLPKDRFSAERLKGVDSTLKIQPAELGDSAVYLCASSPTGSSGNTIYFGEGSWLTVV.

The chain uses TRBV19 and TRBJ2-1; D remains unclear. The V and J ends lost 6 bases and 0 bases respectively, with 6 bases between them. Per germline, CDR1 LNHDA and CDR2 SQIVND (reference sequence). The CDR3 has 13 residues. CDR3 protein: CASRVSSYNEQFF. CDR3 bases: TGTGCCAGTAGGGTTAGCTCCTACAATGAGCAGTTCTTC.

The chain joins TRBV4-3 to TRBJ1-1, with 8 bases fitting TRBD1. The CDR3 consists of 13 residues. V lost 8 bases, J lost 5 bases, and 7 bases stayed unmatched. In germline, CDR1 is LGHNA, CDR2 YSLEER. The CDR3 protein is CASAGQGNTEAFF. DNA of the CDR3: TGCGCCAGCGCCGGACAGGGTAATACTGAAGCTTTCTTT.

This chain connects TRBV7-2 to TRBJ1-1; unclear D gene. V lost 5 bases and J 8 bases, leaving 12 bases between the germline ends. Germline V gene lookup returns CDR1 SGHTA and CDR2 FQGNSA. The CDR3 consists of 12 residues. CDR3 nucleotides: TGTGCCAGCAGCCGGGAAGAAGGAGAAGCTTTCTTT. This gives the protein CASSREEGEAFF.

This clone was counted a single time. This rearrangement joins TRBV6-2 or TRBV6-3 to TRBJ2-7, with D tentatively TRBD1 or TRBD2 (5 bases each). V dropped 5 bases and J dropped 0 bases, with 20 bases sitting between them. The CDR3 is 17 residues long. Per germline, CDR1 MNHEY and CDR2 SVGEGT. This CDR3 reads CASSQAPGRRSSYEQYV. CDR3 bases: TGTGCCAGCAGTCAAGCACCGGGACGTAGGAGCTCCTACGAGCAGTACGTC.

The chain has TRBV4-2 and TRBJ1-6; 9 bases map to TRBD1. CDR1 and CDR2 (germline): LGHNA, YNFKEQ. The CDR3 runs 19 residues. With V trimmed by 1 base and J by 0 bases, 7 bases remained unmatched. This chain's CDR3 is CASSQGGQGDVSYNSPLHF. The CDR3 DNA reads TGTGCCAGCAGCCAAGGGGGACAGGGAGATGTCTCCTATAATTCACCCCTCCACTTT.

This chain joins TRBV5-1 and TRBJ2-1, with 9 positions matching TRBD2. The CDR3 runs to 16 residues. The junction had 7 bases not matched to a gene; V was cut back by 0 bases and J by 6 bases. Per the germline V gene, CDR1 is SGHRS and CDR2 is YFSETQ. DNA of the CDR3: TGCGCCAGCAGCTTGGACGCGGGAGGGAATCGCAATGAGCAGTTCTTC. It translates to CASSLDAGGNRNEQFF.

The J gene is TRBJ1-2, the V gene TRBV24-1, with TRBD1 identical over 7 bases. J lost 0 bases, V lost 3 bases, and 9 bases had no gene match. This CDR3 region has 17 residues. CDR1 is KGHDR and CDR2 is SFDVKD in the germline V gene. CDR3 in DNA: TGTGCCACCAGTGATACCCGGACAGGAGGATCTAACTATGGCTACACCTTC. It codes for CATSDTRTGGSNYGYTF.

The rearrangement joins TRBV13 to TRBJ2-1, with D perhaps TRBD1 (5 bases). The germline gives CDR1 PRHDT, CDR2 FYEKMQ (reference sequence). The V gene lost 5 bases and the J gene lost 12 bases, with 23 bases spanning the gap. This CDR3 has 15 residues. The CDR3 DNA reads TGTGCCAGCAGCCCCCGTGGGCTAGAAGATAGGGGGCAGTTCTTC. It yields the protein CASSPRGLEDRGQFF. The whole variable domain, filled in from reference TRBV13 and TRBJ2-1, reads AAGVIQSPRHLIKEKRETATLKCYPIPRHDTVYWYQQGPGQDPQFLISFYEKMQSDKGSIPDRFSAQQFSDYHSELNMSSLELGDSALYFCASSPRGLEDRGQFFGPGTRLTVL.

The rearrangement uses TRBV7-9 and TRBJ2-1, with TRBD2 identical over 8 bases. CDR1 and CDR2 (germline): SEHNR, FQNEAQ (reference sequence). Trimming cost V 10 bases and J 8 bases; bases outside gene matches: 7. This CDR3 has 12 amino acids. Written as DNA, the CDR3 is TGTGCCATCGGGGGGGCATACGATGAGCAGTTCTTC. Translation: CAIGGAYDEQFF.

The chain uses TRBV19 and TRBJ1-2; 7 bases are shared with TRBD1. The J segment lost 8 bases and the V segment lost 7 bases, leaving 4 bases of the junction unmatched. The length of the CDR3 is 11 residues. The germline V gene has CDR1 LNHDA and CDR2 SQIVND (reference sequence). The DNA for the CDR3 is TGTGCCAGTAATCCAGGGGGGGGCTACACCTTC. It encodes CASNPGGGYTF.

V usage is TRBV7-2 and J usage is TRBJ1-4; D unresolved. Germline V gene sequence: CDR1 SGHTA, CDR2 FQGNSA. The CDR3 loop spans 16 amino acids. V was pared by 5 bases and J by 8 bases, with 21 bases between. Here the CDR3 DNA reads TGTGCCAGCAGCCTAACCTCGCAGAGTAGAGAGGAAAAACTGTTTTTT. Its translation is CASSLTSQSREEKLFF.

The chain carries TRBV6-4 and TRBJ2-2; 7 nucleotides align to TRBD2. V lost 0 bases, J lost 4 bases, and 2 bases stayed unmatched. The V gene's germline CDR1 is MRHNA and CDR2 SNTAGT. The CDR3 is 15 residues long. CDR3 nucleotide sequence: TGTGCCAGCAGTGACTCGGGGGGGAGCACCGGGGAGCTGTTTTTT. Protein sequence: CASSDSGGSTGELFF.

V is TRBV6-5 and J is TRBJ1-2, with no clear D. The CDR3 contains 12 residues. Trimming took 2 bases from V and 5 from J, leaving 6 bases between them. Germline lookup yields CDR1 MNHEY and CDR2 SVGAGI. The CDR3 nucleotides read TGTGCCAGCAGTTACATGGGGTATGGCTACACCTTC. Translated: CASSYMGYGYTF.

The chain combines TRBV25-1 with TRBJ1-5; TRBD1 agrees at 7 bases. In germline, CDR1 is MGHDK, CDR2 SYGVNS. The CDR3 loop spans 15 amino acids. J lost 0 bases, V lost 4 bases, and 3 bases had no gene match. CDR3 amino acids: CASSADRVSNQPQHF. DNA of the CDR3: TGTGCCAGCAGTGCCGACAGGGTTAGCAATCAGCCCCAGCATTTT. The full variable domain, in which reference TRBV25-1 and TRBJ1-5 provide the parts outside the CDR3, is EADIYQTPRYLVIGTGKKITLECSQTMGHDKMYWYQQDPGMELHLIHYSYGVNSTEKGDLSSESTVSRIRTEHFPLTLESARPSHTSQYLCASSADRVSNQPQHFGDGTRLSIL.

The J gene is TRBJ2-5, the V gene TRBV12-3 or TRBV12-4; TRBD1 matches 8 bases. The CDR3 totals 13 residues. V was clipped by 6 bases and J by 5 bases; unmatched bases: 5. The CDR3 DNA reads TGTGCCAGCAGCCCGACAGGGGACGAGACCCAGTACTTC. This codes for CASSPTGDETQYF.

The gene calls are TRBV7-6 and TRBJ1-1, with TRBD1 as a possible D gene (5 bases). Germline V gene sequence: CDR1 SGHVS, CDR2 FNYEAQ. This CDR3 has 16 amino acids. Trimming left V 2 bases short and J 3 bases short, with 16 bases between. In DNA, the CDR3 is TGTGCCAGCAGCTTACAGGGTTGGATTGAGGACACTGAAGCTTTCTTT. It specifies CASSLQGWIEDTEAFF.

The chain employs TRBV2 and TRBJ1-5, with D possibly matching TRBD1 (5 bases). This CDR3 comprises 14 residues. Per germline, CDR1 SNHLY and CDR2 FYNNEI. The germline V and J ends were trimmed by 4 bases and 7 bases, with 14 bases remaining between them. CDR3 protein: CASSAQGRRQPQHF. CDR3 bases: TGTGCCAGCAGTGCGCAGGGACGGCGACAGCCCCAGCATTTT.

The CDR3 loop reads CASSLAFTGALLTGGYTF. CDR3 bases: TGTGCCAGCAGCTTAGCGTTTACAGGGGCGCTTCTAACGGGGGGCTACACCTTC. The chain combines TRBV7-2 with TRBJ1-2, with TRBD1 identical over 7 bases. Trimming removed 0 bases from V and 8 bases from J; junction bases left unmatched: 18. CDR1 and CDR2 (germline): SGHTA, FQGNSA. The CDR3 contains 18 residues. Full variable domain (rest looked up from reference TRBV7-2 and TRBJ1-2): GAGVSQSPSNKVTEKGKDVELRCDPISGHTALYWYRQSLGQGLEFLIYFQGNSAPDKSGLPSDRFSAERTGGSVSTLTIQRTQQEDSAVYLCASSLAFTGALLTGGYTFGSGTRLTVV.

The rearrangement links TRBV29-1 to TRBJ1-2; possibly TRBD1 for D (6 bases). CDR1 and CDR2 (germline): SQVTM, ANQGSEA. V was shortened by 0 bases and J by 6 bases, with 17 bases between the two germline ends. The CDR3 sequence is 15 residues long. The CDR3 nucleotides are TGCAGCGTTGAAGATGTAGTGGGGGCTCGGGATGGCTACACCTTC. Encoded protein: CSVEDVVGARDGYTF.

V and J are TRBV4-1 and TRBJ1-1; D unresolved. This CDR3 region has 15 residues. V was shortened by 0 bases and J by 1 base, with 9 bases between the two germline ends. Germline V gene sequence: CDR1 MGHRA, CDR2 YSYEKL. CDR3 region: CASSQENRENTEAFF. The DNA for the CDR3 is TGCGCCAGCAGCCAAGAAAACAGAGAGAACACTGAAGCTTTCTTT.

This sequence joins TRBV18 and TRBJ1-5; 8 nucleotides match TRBD1. The V and J ends lost 6 bases and 8 bases, in that order; junction bases with no gene match: 12. The CDR3 is made up of 15 amino acids. Germline CDR1 reads KGHSH; CDR2 reads LQKENI. The CDR3 sequence is CASSPNGQGKEPQHF. The CDR3 DNA reads TGTGCCAGCTCCCCGAATGGACAGGGAAAAGAGCCCCAGCATTTT. The full variable domain, with the rest looked up from reference TRBV18 and TRBJ1-5, is NAGVMQNPRHLVRRRGQEARLRCSPMKGHSHVYWYRQLPEEGLKFMVYLQKENIIDESGMPKERFSAEFPKEGPSILRIQQVVRGDSAAYFCASSPNGQGKEPQHFGDGTRLSIL.

This clone was seen once. The chain employs TRBV6-5 and TRBJ1-1; a weak D match, TRBD1 (5 bases). Germline loops: CDR1 MNHEY, CDR2 SVGAGI. V shed 2 bases and J shed 0 bases, with 10 bases lying between them. The CDR3 covers 15 residues. CDR3 protein: CASSYGASVNTEAFF. The CDR3 DNA follows: TGTGCCAGCAGTTACGGGGCGTCGGTGAACACTGAAGCTTTCTTT.

V is TRBV6-5 and J is TRBJ2-4; possible D gene TRBD1, 6 bases. Trimming cost V 4 bases and J 1 base, with 14 bases left between them. Germline CDR1 MNHEY, CDR2 SVGAGI. CDR3 size: 16 residues. This CDR3 is CASSLQGTLAKNIQYF. DNA of the CDR3: TGTGCCAGCAGTTTACAGGGAACCCTGGCCAAAAACATTCAGTACTTC.

The genes are TRBV6-2 or TRBV6-3 and TRBJ1-1; D is perhaps TRBD1 (6 bases). The CDR3 contains 13 residues. Deletions cut 6 bases from V and 7 bases from J, with 15 bases between. Germline lookup yields CDR1 MNHEY and CDR2 SVGEGT. This chain's CDR3 is CASRPTGTLEAFF. CDR3 bases: TGTGCCAGCAGACCTACAGGGACCCTTGAAGCTTTCTTT.